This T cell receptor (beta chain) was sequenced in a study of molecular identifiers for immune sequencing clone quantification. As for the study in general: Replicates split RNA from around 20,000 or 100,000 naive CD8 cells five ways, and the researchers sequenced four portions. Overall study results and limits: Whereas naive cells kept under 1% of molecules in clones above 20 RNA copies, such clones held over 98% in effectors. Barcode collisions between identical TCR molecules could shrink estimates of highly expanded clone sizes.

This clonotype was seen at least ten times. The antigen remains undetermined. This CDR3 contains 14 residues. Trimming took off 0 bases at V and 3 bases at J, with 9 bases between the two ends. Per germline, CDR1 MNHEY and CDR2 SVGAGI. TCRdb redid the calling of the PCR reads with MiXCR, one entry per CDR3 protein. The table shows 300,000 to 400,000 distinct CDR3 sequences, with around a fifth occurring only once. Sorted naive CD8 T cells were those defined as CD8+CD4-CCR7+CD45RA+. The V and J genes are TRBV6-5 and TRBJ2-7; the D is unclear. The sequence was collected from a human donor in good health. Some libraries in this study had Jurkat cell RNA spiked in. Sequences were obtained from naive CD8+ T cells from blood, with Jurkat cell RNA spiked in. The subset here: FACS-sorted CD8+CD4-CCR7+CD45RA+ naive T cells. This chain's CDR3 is CASSYSPVHYEQYF. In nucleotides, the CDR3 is TGTGCCAGCAGTTACTCGCCAGTCCACTACGAGCAGTACTTC.